The rows below give T cell receptor beta chains drawn from one sample of a study of blood T cell repertoires in COVID-19. TCRdb's table, derived via immunoSEQ multiplex PCR, lists solely in-frame clones and lacks some. Of some 140,000 clones in the sample, 75% to 90% were seen once. The source material was peripheral blood. Receptor source: a human donor in a cohort sampled during active COVID-19. Each CDR3 is given with its conserved first and last residue. A D gene is named only where the DNA matches it firmly. Expanded clones get a size class; other rows say once, few or many, or leave the size out.

J,V,D,size,CDR3,DNA
TRBJ1-2,TRBV10-3,NA,NA,CATQTGANYGYTF,TGTGCCACCCAGACGGGAGCTAACTATGGCTACACCTTC
TRBJ1-2,TRBV28,NA,NA,CASSLPGDYGYTF,TGTGCCAGCAGTTTGCCGGGGGACTATGGCTACACCTTC
TRBJ1-2,TRBV19,NA,few,CASSIGQIGYTF,TGTGCCAGTAGTATCGGACAGATTGGCTACACCTTC
TRBJ2-1,TRBV5-5,TRBD2,NA,CASSSSGGRRYNEQFF,TGTGCCAGCAGCTCCTCGGGGGGAAGACGCTACAATGAGCAGTTCTTC
TRBJ1-2,TRBV7-8,NA,NA,CASSLSPPLILHGYTF,TGTGCCAGCAGCTTGAGCCCTCCCCTTATCCTCCATGGCTACACCTTC
TRBJ1-6,TRBV5-1,NA,NA,CASSLAGSNSPLHF,TGCGCCAGCAGCTTGGCAGGTTCTAATTCACCCCTCCACTTT
TRBJ2-2,TRBV12-3/TRBV12-4,NA,NA,CASSLNGGELFF,TGTGCCAGCAGTTTAAACGGCGGGGAGCTGTTTTTT
TRBJ1-4,TRBV7-2,TRBD1,NA,CASSEDRGTNEKLFF,TGTGCCAGCAGCGAAGACAGGGGCACTAATGAAAAACTGTTTTTT
TRBJ1-2,TRBV28,NA,NA,CASSVVHDYGYTF,TGTGCCAGCAGTGTAGTGCATGACTATGGCTACACCTTC
TRBJ1-1,TRBV6-6,TRBD1,NA,CASSSGTGAEAFF,TGTGCCAGCAGTTCCGGGACAGGGGCTGAAGCTTTCTTT
TRBJ2-3,TRBV11-3,NA,NA,CASSSGTDTQYF,TGTGCCAGCAGCTCGGGGACAGATACGCAGTATTTT
TRBJ2-5,TRBV7-3,TRBD1,once,CASSLRTGGNQETQYF,TGTGCCAGCAGCTTAAGGACAGGGGGAAATCAAGAGACCCAGTACTTC
TRBJ2-5,TRBV7-7,TRBD2,NA,CASSLASSGGKETQYF,TGTGCTAGCAGCTTAGCGAGTAGCGGGGGGAAGGAGACCCAGTACTTC
TRBJ1-4,TRBV30,TRBD1,NA,CAWSVPLGNRGGEKLFF,TGTGCCTGGAGTGTACCCCTCGGGAACAGGGGCGGTGAAAAACTGTTTTTT
TRBJ2-1,TRBV27,TRBD2,NA,CATRTGTSGGGPYNEQFF,TGTGCCACCAGAACCGGGACTAGCGGGGGGGGGCCCTACAATGAGCAGTTCTTC
TRBJ1-4,TRBV11-2,TRBD1,NA,CASSSYRGPGTNEKLFF,TGTGCCAGCAGCTCATACAGGGGGCCGGGAACTAATGAAAAACTGTTTTTT
TRBJ2-3,TRBV9,TRBD1,NA,CASSTGVRADTQYF,TGTGCCAGCAGCACAGGGGTTAGGGCAGATACGCAGTATTTT
TRBJ1-1,TRBV30,NA,NA,CAWSVGAGEVFF,TGTGCCTGGAGCGTTGGGGCGGGGGAGGTATTCTTT
TRBJ1-2,TRBV7-9,TRBD1,NA,CASSLADRDGYTF,TGTGCCAGCAGCTTAGCGGACAGGGATGGCTACACCTTC
TRBJ2-3,TRBV7-2,NA,NA,CASSFRLVTDTQYF,TGTGCCAGCAGCTTCCGATTAGTCACAGATACGCAGTATTTT
TRBJ2-1,TRBV24-1,TRBD1,few,CATSEDRDRGGNEQFF,TGTGCCACCAGTGAGGACCGGGACAGGGGTGGTAATGAGCAGTTCTTC
TRBJ1-2,TRBV3-1/TRBV3-2,NA,once,CASSQETTYGYTF,TGTGCCAGCAGCCAAGAAACAACGTATGGCTACACCTTC
TRBJ2-1,TRBV4-1,TRBD2,NA,CASGTSGSVYNEQFF,TGCGCCAGCGGGACTAGCGGGAGTGTATACAATGAGCAGTTCTTC
TRBJ2-2,TRBV7-2,TRBD2,NA,CASSPPLRGGSDGELFF,TGTGCCAGCAGCCCCCCCTTGCGGGGGGGCTCGGACGGGGAGCTGTTTTTT
TRBJ2-1,TRBV9,NA,NA,CASSFRDYNEQFF,TGTGCCAGCAGCTTCCGGGACTACAATGAGCAGTTCTTC
TRBJ1-2,TRBV7-2,NA,NA,CASSLAWQGGYTF,TGTGCCAGCAGCTTAGCTTGGCAGGGAGGCTACACCTTC
TRBJ1-2,TRBV7-2,NA,once,CASSVMVGSYGYTF,TGTGCCAGCAGTGTTATGGTCGGGAGCTATGGCTACACCTTC
TRBJ2-7,TRBV18,TRBD2,NA,CASSSPPAAGAYEQYF,TGTGCCAGCTCATCCCCCCCTGCAGCGGGGGCCTACGAGCAGTACTTC
TRBJ1-6,TRBV5-1,TRBD1,NA,CASSPRGTGGSERSPLHF,TGCGCCAGCAGCCCCCGGGGGACAGGGGGATCGGAGCGTTCACCCCTCCACTTT
TRBJ1-1,TRBV24-1,NA,NA,CATSGSLNTEAFF,TGTGCCACCAGTGGCAGTTTGAACACTGAAGCTTTCTTT
TRBJ2-5,TRBV14,NA,NA,CASSPLRSGQETQYF,TGTGCCAGCAGTCCGCTACGGAGCGGACAAGAGACCCAGTACTTC
TRBJ2-7,TRBV4-3,TRBD2,NA,CASSQDVAGNEQYF,TGCGCCAGCAGCCAAGACGTAGCGGGGAACGAGCAGTACTTC
TRBJ1-5,TRBV7-9,TRBD1,once,CASARSLGQGRGQPQHF,TGTGCCAGCGCCCGGAGTCTCGGACAGGGGAGAGGTCAGCCCCAGCATTTT
TRBJ2-5,TRBV1,NA,NA,CTSSQENQVEQETQYF,TGCACCAGCAGCCAAGAAAATCAGGTAGAACAAGAGACCCAGTACTTC
TRBJ1-5,TRBV29-1,NA,few,CSVADGGNQPQHF,TGCAGCGTGGCTGACGGAGGCAATCAGCCCCAGCATTTT
TRBJ2-1,TRBV15,NA,NA,CATSRVSQGNSEQFF,TGTGCCACCAGCAGAGTAAGCCAGGGGAATAGTGAGCAGTTCTTC
TRBJ1-1,TRBV11-3,TRBD1,NA,CASSLGGTGGANTEAFF,TGTGCCAGCAGCTTAGGAGGGACAGGGGGCGCGAACACTGAAGCTTTCTTT
TRBJ2-1,TRBV5-6,TRBD2,NA,CASRKGLAGGDEQFF,TGTGCCAGCAGGAAGGGACTAGCGGGAGGGGATGAGCAGTTCTTC
TRBJ2-1,TRBV15,NA,NA,CATSRGGGFEQFF,TGTGCCACCAGCAGAGGGGGGGGCTTTGAGCAGTTCTTC
TRBJ1-2,TRBV28,NA,once,CASGRTYGLSGYTF,TGTGCCAGCGGCCGGACATACGGCCTGAGTGGCTACACCTTC
TRBJ1-6,TRBV7-9,NA,NA,CASRLNPYNSPLHF,TGTGCCAGCAGACTCAACCCCTATAATTCACCCCTCCACTTT
TRBJ1-5,TRBV6-2/TRBV6-3,TRBD1,NA,CASSSGTGGRQPQHF,TGTGCCAGCAGCTCCGGGACAGGGGGCCGTCAGCCCCAGCATTTT
TRBJ1-1,TRBV5-4,TRBD1,NA,CASSPGTANTEAFF,TGTGCCAGCAGCCCCGGGACAGCGAACACTGAAGCTTTCTTT
TRBJ1-1,TRBV19,TRBD1,NA,CASRDRGVAFF,TGTGCCAGTAGAGACAGGGGTGTAGCTTTCTTT
TRBJ1-5,TRBV30,TRBD1,NA,CAWSVPYRDRGRGNQPQHF,TGTGCCTGGAGTGTTCCCTACCGGGACAGGGGTAGAGGCAATCAGCCCCAGCATTTT
TRBJ2-1,TRBV11-3,TRBD1,NA,CASSLLGQGPLSYNEQFF,TGTGCCAGCAGCTTACTTGGACAGGGCCCCCTCTCCTACAATGAGCAGTTCTTC
TRBJ2-7,TRBV12-5,TRBD1,NA,CASGTRTGSYEQYF,TGTGCTAGTGGCACGAGGACAGGTAGCTACGAGCAGTACTTC
TRBJ2-4,TRBV11-2,TRBD1,NA,CASSFDRGVNIQYF,TGTGCCAGCAGCTTCGACAGGGGAGTAAACATTCAGTACTTC
TRBJ1-1,TRBV5-6,TRBD1,once,CASSRGQLNTEAFF,TGTGCCAGCAGCCGGGGACAGCTCAACACTGAAGCTTTCTTT
TRBJ1-4,TRBV5-1,TRBD1,once,CASSLAGTANEKLFF,TGCGCCAGCAGCTTGGCCGGGACAGCTAATGAAAAACTGTTTTTT